This record looks at one T cell receptor (beta chain) sequence and its context. In the authors' workflow: Scientists estimated how many nucleated cells there were by amplifying reference gene primers. Some clones are missing from TCRdb's copy, which holds only in-frame ones; the method was immunoSEQ multiplex PCR. Clonal size and the V and J genes are those of that table, whereas D and trimming came from the DNA. Here the sample spans approximately 180,000 clones, roughly 77% being singletons. These data come from a study of blood T cell repertoires in COVID-19. Study context: Samples of COVID-19 (acute and convalescent) were obtained from the United States, Italy and Spain. PBMCs, B-cell-depleted T cells, or T cells were the source of the cDNA or gDNA that made up the material.

Clinical history reported by participants formed the basis on which cohorts were assigned. CDR3 length: 13 residues. Germline V gene sequence: CDR1 SQVTM, CDR2 ANQGSEA. Deletions cut 6 bases from V and 7 bases from J, with 18 bases between. The sample consisted of PBMCs or T cells enriched from blood (not recorded which). The receptor was isolated from a woman aged 45-65 years with acute COVID-19. V and J are TRBV29-1 and TRBJ1-1; possible D gene TRBD1, 5 bases. The CDR3 DNA is TGCAGCGTATACAGGCCTGGAGGGTTTGAAGCTTTCTTT. Protein: CSVYRPGGFEAFF.